This T cell receptor beta chain was identified in a study of T cells in localized non-small cell lung cancer. Study-wide results and caveats: Detection in adjacent lung was observed for a median roughly 57 of the top 100 tumor clones. Tumor showed lower T cell clonality than uninvolved adjacent lung, where it was highest.

Trimming removed 7 bases from V and 10 bases from J, with 16 bases in between. CDR1 is SQVTM and CDR2 is ANQGSEA in the germline V gene. The CDR3 loop spans 11 amino acids. Using immunoSEQ multiplex PCR, the repertoire was profiled, and TCRdb retains in-frame clones only, with some absent. The data hold under 40,000 clones, with approximately 80% observed a single time. For this clone: As yet, its antigen is unknown.

The chain links TRBV29-1 to TRBJ1-1, with unresolved D. This TCR derives from a male donor older than 55 with stage III squamous cell lung carcinoma. Sample: peripheral blood, taken before any cancer treatment. The CDR3 spells CSALTRQAAFF. DNA for the CDR3: TGCAGCGCCTTGACCCGCCAGGCAGCTTTCTTT. Together with reference TRBV29-1 and TRBJ1-1, the CDR3 gives the full variable domain: SAVISQKPSRDICQRGTSLTIQCQVDSQVTMMFWYRQQPGQSLTLIATANQGSEATYESGFVIDKFPISRPNLTFSTLTVSNMSPEDSSIYLCSALTRQAAFFGQGTRLTVV.